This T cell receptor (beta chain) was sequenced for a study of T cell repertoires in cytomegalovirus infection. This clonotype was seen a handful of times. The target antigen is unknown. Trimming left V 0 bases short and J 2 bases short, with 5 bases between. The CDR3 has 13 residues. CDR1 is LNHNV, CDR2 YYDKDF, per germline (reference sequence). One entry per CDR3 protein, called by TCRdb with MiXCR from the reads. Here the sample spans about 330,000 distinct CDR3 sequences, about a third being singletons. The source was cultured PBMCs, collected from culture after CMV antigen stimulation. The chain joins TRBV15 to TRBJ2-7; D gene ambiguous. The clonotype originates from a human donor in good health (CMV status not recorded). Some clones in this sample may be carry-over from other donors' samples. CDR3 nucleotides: TGTGCCACCAGCAGAGATCTGGCCTACGAGCAGTACTTC. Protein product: CATSRDLAYEQYF.